This passage covers 8 T cell receptor beta chains from one sample sequenced in a study of blood T cell repertoires in COVID-19 (dated by TCRdb to 2018 to 2021). The library was generated by the immunoSEQ multiplex PCR assay. Imported from immuneACCESS, the table was reduced by TCRdb to in-frame sequences with V and J called. These copies leave out some clones; in studies compared against another copy, an unresolved V gene accounts for under half, and the cause of the remainder is not known. Present in this sample are 370,000 or so clones, around 87% of which were seen just once. The ten largest clones capture 1% to 1.5% of the sample. Sequenced: PBMCs or T cells enriched from blood (not recorded which). The receptors stem from a man younger than 40 who had recovered from COVID-19.

The chain links TRBV9 to TRBJ1-2; TRBD1 aligns across 8 bases. There are 15 residues in the CDR3. Germline CDR1 and CDR2: SGDLS and YYNGEE. Losses at the gene ends were 4 bases for V and 7 bases for J; bases not matched to a gene: 12. CDR3 in DNA: TGTGCCAGCAGCCCAACCCCGTCAGGGGGCCGTGGCTACACCTTC. Its protein product is CASSPTPSGGRGYTF. Based on the CDR3 plus reference TRBV9 and TRBJ1-2, the full variable domain is DSGVTQTPKHLITATGQRVTLRCSPRSGDLSVYWYQQSLDQGLQFLIQYYNGEERAKGNILERFSAQQFPDLHSELNLSSLELGDSALYFCASSPTPSGGRGYTFGSGTRLTVV.

V is TRBV21-1 and J is TRBJ2-2; TRBD1 was called by the table and not checked on the DNA. TRBV21-1 is assigned pseudogene status. This CDR3 region has 15 residues. DNA of the CDR3: TGTGCCAGCAGCAATCCGAGACAGAACACCGGGGAGCTGTTTTTT. It translates to CASSNPRQNTGELFF.

The gene calls are TRBV29-1 and TRBJ2-3; 9 bases align to TRBD1. J gave up 6 bases and V 4 bases, and 5 bases lay outside the gene matches. The CDR3 totals 13 residues. Germline CDR1 is SQVTM and CDR2 is ANQGSEA. CDR3 nucleotides: TGCAGCGTTGGGGGACAGGGAGGCGATACGCAGTATTTT. Translating it yields CSVGGQGGDTQYF.

The chain uses TRBV5-1 and TRBJ2-3; D may be TRBD1 (5 bases). The CDR3 is made up of 13 amino acids. V lost 5 bases to trimming and J lost 0 bases, with 7 bases between them. Germline assignment: CDR1 SGHRS and CDR2 YFSETQ. CDR3: CASRTDSTDTQYF. The DNA for the CDR3 is TGCGCCAGCAGGACAGACAGCACAGATACGCAGTATTTT.

This sequence joins TRBV18 and TRBJ1-1; D might be TRBD1 (5 bases). Germline V gene sequence: CDR1 KGHSH, CDR2 LQKENI. The CDR3 runs 14 residues. V lost 2 bases, J lost 4 bases, and 11 bases lay in between. The CDR3 region has the DNA TGTGCCAGCTCACCAGGAGGAGGGGCCACTGAAGCTTTCTTT. Translating gives CASSPGGGATEAFF. The full variable domain, rest sourced from reference TRBV18 and TRBJ1-1, is NAGVMQNPRHLVRRRGQEARLRCSPMKGHSHVYWYRQLPEEGLKFMVYLQKENIIDESGMPKERFSAEFPKEGPSILRIQQVVRGDSAAYFCASSPGGGATEAFFGQGTRLTVV.

In this sample, this clone turned up once. This chain joins TRBV19 and TRBJ1-5, with TRBD1 matching over 10 bases. Trimming removed 9 bases from V and 10 bases from J; junction bases left unmatched: 6. Germline lookup yields CDR1 LNHDA and CDR2 SQIVND (reference sequence). The CDR3 totals 12 residues. The CDR3 sequence: CASETGGHPQHF. CDR3 in DNA: TGTGCCAGCGAGACAGGGGGCCATCCCCAGCATTTT.

J is TRBJ1-1 and V is TRBV7-9; no firm D call. This CDR3 spans 13 amino acids. CDR1 SEHNR and CDR2 FQNEAQ come from the germline V gene (reference sequence). V shed 1 base and J shed 11 bases, with 14 bases lying between them. CDR3 DNA: TGTGCCAGCAGCTTAGTTGAAGAGGGAGAGGCTTTCTTT. Amino acids: CASSLVEEGEAFF.

The rearrangement uses TRBV5-1 and TRBJ2-7, with 7 bases identical to TRBD1. CDR3 length: 15 residues. Trimming removed 4 bases from V and 0 bases from J; junction bases left unmatched: 7. Per the germline V gene, CDR1 is SGHRS and CDR2 is YFSETQ. This chain's CDR3 is CASSRTGDPSYEQYF. In nucleotides, the CDR3 is TGCGCCAGCAGCCGTACAGGGGATCCCTCCTACGAGCAGTACTTC. Supplemented by reference TRBV5-1 and TRBJ2-7, the full variable domain reads KAGVTQTPRYLIKTRGQQVTLSCSPISGHRSVSWYQQTPGQGLQFLFEYFSETQRNKGNFPGRFSGRQFSNSRSEMNVSTLELGDSALYLCASSRTGDPSYEQYFGPGTRLTVT.